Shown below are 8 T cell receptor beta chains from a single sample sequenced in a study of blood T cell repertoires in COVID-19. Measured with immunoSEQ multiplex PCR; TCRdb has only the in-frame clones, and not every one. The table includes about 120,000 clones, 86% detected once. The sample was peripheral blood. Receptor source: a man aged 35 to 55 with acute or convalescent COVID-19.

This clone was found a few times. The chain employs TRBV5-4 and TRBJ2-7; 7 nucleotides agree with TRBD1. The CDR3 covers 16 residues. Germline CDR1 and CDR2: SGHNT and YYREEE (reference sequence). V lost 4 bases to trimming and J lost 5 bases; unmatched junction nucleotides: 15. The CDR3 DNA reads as TGTGCCAGCAGCCCTATGGGACAGCCGGGTGGGGACGAGCAGTACTTC. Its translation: CASSPMGQPGGDEQYF.

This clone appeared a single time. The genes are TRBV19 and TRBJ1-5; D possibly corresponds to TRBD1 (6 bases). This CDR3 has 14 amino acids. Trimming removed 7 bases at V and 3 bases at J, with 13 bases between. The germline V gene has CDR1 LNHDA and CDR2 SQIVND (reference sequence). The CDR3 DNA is TGTGCCAGTAACCTACAGGGTGCCAATCAGCCCCAGCATTTT. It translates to CASNLQGANQPQHF.

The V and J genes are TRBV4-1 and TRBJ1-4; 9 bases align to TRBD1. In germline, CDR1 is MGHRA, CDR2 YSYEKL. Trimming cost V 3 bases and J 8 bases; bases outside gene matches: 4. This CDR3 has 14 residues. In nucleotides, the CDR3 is TGCGCCAGCAGCCAGGGACAGGGTAACGAAAAACTGTTTTTT. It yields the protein CASSQGQGNEKLFF.

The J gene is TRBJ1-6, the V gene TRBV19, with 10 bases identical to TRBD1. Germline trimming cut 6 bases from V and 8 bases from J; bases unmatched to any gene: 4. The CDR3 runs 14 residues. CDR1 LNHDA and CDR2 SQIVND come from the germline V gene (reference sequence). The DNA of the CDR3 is TGTGCCAGTAGGGGGACAGGGGTTTATTCACCCCTCCACTTT. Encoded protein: CASRGTGVYSPLHF.

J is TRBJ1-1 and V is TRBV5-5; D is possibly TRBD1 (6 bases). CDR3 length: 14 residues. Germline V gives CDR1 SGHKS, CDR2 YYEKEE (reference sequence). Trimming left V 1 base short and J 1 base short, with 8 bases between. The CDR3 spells CASSLRTENTEAFF. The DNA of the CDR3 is TGTGCCAGCAGCTTGCGGACAGAGAACACTGAAGCTTTCTTT.

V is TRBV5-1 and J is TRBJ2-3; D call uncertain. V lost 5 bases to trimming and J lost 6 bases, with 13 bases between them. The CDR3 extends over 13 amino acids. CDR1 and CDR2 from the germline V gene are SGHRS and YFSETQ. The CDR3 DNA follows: TGCGCCAGCAGGACGGAGTCCCCTGATACGCAGTATTTT. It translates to CASRTESPDTQYF.

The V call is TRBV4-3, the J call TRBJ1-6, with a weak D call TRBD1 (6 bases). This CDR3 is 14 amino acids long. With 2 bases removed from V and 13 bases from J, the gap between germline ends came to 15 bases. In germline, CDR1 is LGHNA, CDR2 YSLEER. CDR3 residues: CASSQTRDTFPLHF. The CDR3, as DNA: TGCGCCAGCAGCCAAACCCGGGACACCTTCCCCCTCCACTTT.

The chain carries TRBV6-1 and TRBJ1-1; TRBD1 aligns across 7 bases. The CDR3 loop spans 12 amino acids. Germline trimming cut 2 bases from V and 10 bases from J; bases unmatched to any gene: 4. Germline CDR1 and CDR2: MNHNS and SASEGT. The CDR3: CASSETGERAFF. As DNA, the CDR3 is TGTGCCAGCAGTGAAACAGGGGAACGAGCTTTCTTT.